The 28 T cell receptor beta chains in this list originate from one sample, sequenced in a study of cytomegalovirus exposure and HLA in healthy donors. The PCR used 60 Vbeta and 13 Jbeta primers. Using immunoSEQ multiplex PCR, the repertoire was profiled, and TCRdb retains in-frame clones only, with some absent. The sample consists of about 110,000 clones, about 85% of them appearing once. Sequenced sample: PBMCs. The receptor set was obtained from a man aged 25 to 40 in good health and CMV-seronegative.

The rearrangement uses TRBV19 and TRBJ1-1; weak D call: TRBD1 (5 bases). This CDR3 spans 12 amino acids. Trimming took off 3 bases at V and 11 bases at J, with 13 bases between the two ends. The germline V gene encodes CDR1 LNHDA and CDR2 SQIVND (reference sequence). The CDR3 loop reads CASSMGGTDAFF. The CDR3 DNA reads TGTGCCAGTAGTATGGGGGGAACGGACGCTTTCTTT.

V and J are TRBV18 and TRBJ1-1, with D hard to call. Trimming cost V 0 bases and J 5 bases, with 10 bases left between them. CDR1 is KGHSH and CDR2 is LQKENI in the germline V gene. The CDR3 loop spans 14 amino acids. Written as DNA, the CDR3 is TGTGCCAGCTCACCACCGTTGAGGACTACTGAAGCTTTCTTT. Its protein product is CASSPPLRTTEAFF.

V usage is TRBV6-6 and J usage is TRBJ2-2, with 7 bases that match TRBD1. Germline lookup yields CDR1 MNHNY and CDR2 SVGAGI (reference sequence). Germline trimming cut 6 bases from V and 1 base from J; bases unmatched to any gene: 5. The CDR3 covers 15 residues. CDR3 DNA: TGTGCCAGCAGCCTGTACAGGGGGAACACCGGGGAGCTGTTTTTT. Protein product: CASSLYRGNTGELFF.

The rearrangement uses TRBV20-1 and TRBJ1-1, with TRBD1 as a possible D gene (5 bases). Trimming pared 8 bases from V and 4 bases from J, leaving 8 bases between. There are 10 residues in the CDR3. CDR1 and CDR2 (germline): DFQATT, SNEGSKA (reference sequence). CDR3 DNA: TGCAGTCGGGGGGGCACTGAAGCTTTCTTT. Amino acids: CSRGGTEAFF.

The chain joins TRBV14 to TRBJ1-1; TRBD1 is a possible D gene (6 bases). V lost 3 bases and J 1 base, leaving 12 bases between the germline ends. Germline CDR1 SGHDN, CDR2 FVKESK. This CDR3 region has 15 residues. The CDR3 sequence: CASSQNRVGNTEAFF. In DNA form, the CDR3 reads TGTGCCAGCAGCCAGAACAGGGTAGGGAACACTGAAGCTTTCTTT.

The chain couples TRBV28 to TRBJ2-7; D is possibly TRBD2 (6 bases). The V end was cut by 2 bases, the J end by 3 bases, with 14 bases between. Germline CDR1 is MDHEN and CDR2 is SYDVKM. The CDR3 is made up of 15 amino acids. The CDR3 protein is CASSLRGALNYEQYF. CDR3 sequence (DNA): TGTGCCAGCAGTTTACGCGGGGCCCTAAACTACGAGCAGTACTTC.

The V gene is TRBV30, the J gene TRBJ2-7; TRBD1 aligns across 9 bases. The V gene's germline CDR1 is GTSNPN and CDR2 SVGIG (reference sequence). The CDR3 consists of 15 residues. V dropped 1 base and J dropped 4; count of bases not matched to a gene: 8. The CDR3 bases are TGTGCCTGGAGTGCTCTCACAGGGGGCGGGTACGAGCAGTACTTC. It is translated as CAWSALTGGGYEQYF.

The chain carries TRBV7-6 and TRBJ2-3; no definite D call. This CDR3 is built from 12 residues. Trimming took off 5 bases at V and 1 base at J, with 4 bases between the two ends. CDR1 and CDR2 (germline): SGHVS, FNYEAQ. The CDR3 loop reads CASSQGTDTQYF. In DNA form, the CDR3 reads TGTGCCAGCAGCCAGGGCACAGATACGCAGTATTTT.

The CDR3 coding sequence is TGTGCCAGCAGCACCGACAGGGGAGGGCAGCCCCAGCATTTT. It specifies CASSTDRGGQPQHF. The V call is TRBV28, the J call TRBJ1-5; 8 nucleotides line up with TRBD1. The CDR3 contains 14 residues. CDR1 is MDHEN, CDR2 SYDVKM, per germline. V was pared by 6 bases and J by 7 bases, with 8 bases of the junction left unmatched.

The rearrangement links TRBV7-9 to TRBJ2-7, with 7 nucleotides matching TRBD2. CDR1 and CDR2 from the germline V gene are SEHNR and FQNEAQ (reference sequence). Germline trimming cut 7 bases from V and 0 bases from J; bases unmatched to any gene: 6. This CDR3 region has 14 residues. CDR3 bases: TGTGCCAGCAACGGGGACTACGGCTCCTACGAGCAGTACTTC. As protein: CASNGDYGSYEQYF. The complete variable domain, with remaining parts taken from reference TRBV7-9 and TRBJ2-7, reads DTGVSQNPRHKITKRGQNVTFRCDPISEHNRLYWYRQTLGQGPEFLTYFQNEAQLEKSRLLSDRFSAERPKGSFSTLEIQRTEQGDSAMYLCASNGDYGSYEQYFGPGTRLTVT.

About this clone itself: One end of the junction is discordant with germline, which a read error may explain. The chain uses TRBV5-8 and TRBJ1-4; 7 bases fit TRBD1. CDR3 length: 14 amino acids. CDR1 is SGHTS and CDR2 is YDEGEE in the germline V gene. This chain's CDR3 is CASRHRGLNQKLFF. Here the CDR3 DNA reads TGTGCCAGCAGGCACAGGGGCCTTAATCAAAAACTGTTTTTT.

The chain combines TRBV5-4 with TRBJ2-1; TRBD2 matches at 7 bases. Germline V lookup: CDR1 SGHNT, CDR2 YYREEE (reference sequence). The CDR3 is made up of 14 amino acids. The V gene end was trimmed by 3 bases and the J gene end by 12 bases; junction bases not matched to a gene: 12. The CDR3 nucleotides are TGTGCCAGCAGCTCAACGACTAGCCCAGGCTCGCAGTTCTTC. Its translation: CASSSTTSPGSQFF.

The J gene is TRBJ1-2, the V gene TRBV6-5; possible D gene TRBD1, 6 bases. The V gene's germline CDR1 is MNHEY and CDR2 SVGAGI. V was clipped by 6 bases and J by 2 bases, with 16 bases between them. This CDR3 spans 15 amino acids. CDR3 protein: CASRSPGQTNYGYTF. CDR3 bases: TGTGCCAGCAGATCCCCAGGACAGACCAACTATGGCTACACCTTC.

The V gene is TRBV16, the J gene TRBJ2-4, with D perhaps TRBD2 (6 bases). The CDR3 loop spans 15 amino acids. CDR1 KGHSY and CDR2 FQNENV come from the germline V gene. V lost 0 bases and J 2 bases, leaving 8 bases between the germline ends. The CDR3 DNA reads TGTGCCAGCAGCCAATCCGGGGGTACCAAAAACATTCAGTACTTC. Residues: CASSQSGGTKNIQYF.

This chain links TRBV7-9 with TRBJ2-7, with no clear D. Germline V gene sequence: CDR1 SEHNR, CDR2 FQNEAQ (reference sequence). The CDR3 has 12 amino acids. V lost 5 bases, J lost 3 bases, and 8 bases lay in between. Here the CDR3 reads CASSQVSYEQYF. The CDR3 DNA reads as TGTGCCAGCAGCCAGGTTAGCTACGAGCAGTACTTC.

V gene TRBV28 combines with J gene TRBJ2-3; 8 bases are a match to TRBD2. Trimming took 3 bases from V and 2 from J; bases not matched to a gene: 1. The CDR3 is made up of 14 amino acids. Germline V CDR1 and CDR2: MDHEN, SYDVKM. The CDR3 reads CASSFSGTTDTQYF. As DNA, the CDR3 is TGTGCCAGCAGTTTTAGCGGGACCACAGATACGCAGTATTTT. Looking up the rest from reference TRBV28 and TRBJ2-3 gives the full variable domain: DVKVTQSSRYLVKRTGEKVFLECVQDMDHENMFWYRQDPGLGLRLIYFSYDVKMKEKGDIPEGYSVSREKKERFSLILESASTNQTSMYLCASSFSGTTDTQYFGPGTRLTVL.

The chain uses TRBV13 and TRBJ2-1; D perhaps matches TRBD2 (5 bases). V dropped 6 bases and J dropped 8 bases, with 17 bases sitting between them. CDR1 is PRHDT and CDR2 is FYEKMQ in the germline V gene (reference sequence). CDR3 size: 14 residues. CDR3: CASRVLEESYEQFF. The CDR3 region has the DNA TGTGCCAGCAGGGTCCTGGAGGAAAGCTATGAGCAGTTCTTC.

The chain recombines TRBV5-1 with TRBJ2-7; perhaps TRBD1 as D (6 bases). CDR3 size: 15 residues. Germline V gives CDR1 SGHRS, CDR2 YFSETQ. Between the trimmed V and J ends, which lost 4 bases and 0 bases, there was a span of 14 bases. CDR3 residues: CASSEARGSSYEQYF. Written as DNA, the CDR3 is TGCGCCAGCAGCGAGGCCAGGGGCAGCTCCTACGAGCAGTACTTC.

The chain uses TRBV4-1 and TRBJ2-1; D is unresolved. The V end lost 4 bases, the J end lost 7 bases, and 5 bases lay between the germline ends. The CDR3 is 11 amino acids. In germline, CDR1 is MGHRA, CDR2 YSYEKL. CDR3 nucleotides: TGCGCCAGCAGCCTATTAAATGAGCAGTTCTTC. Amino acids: CASSLLNEQFF.

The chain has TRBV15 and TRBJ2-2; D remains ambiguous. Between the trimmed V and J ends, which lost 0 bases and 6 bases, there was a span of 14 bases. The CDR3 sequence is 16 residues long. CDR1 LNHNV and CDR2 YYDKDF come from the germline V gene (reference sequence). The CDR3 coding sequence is TGTGCCACCAGCAGAGAAGCTAGTGGTATAGCCGGGGAGCTGTTTTTT. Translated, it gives CATSREASGIAGELFF.

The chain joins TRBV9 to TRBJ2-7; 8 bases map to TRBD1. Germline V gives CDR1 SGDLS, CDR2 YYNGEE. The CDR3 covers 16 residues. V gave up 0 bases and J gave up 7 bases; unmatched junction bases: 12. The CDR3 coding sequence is TGTGCCAGCAGCGTAGCTACAGGGGGACTGGTGACAGAGCAGTACTTC. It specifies CASSVATGGLVTEQYF.

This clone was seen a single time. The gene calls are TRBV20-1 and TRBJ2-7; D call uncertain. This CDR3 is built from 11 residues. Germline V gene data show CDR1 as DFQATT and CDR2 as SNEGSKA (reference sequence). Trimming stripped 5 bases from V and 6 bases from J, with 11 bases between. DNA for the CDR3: TGCAGTGCTTTCCTCCTGGCCGAGCAGTACTTC. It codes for CSAFLLAEQYF.

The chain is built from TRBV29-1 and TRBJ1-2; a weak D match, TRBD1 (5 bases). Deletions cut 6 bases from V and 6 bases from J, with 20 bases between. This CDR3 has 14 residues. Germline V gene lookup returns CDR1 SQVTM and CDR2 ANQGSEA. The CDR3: CSVQRRQYLHGYTF. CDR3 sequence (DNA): TGCAGCGTGCAGAGACGACAGTACCTGCATGGCTACACCTTC. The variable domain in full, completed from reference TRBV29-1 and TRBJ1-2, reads SAVISQKPSRDICQRGTSLTIQCQVDSQVTMMFWYRQQPGQSLTLIATANQGSEATYESGFVIDKFPISRPNLTFSTLTVSNMSPEDSSIYLCSVQRRQYLHGYTFGSGTRLTVV.

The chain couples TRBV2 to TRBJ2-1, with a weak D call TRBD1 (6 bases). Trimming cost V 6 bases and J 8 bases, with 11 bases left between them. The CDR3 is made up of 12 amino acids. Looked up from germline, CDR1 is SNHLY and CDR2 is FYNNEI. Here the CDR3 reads CASRKEGDEQFF. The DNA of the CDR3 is TGTGCCAGCAGGAAAGAGGGGGATGAGCAGTTCTTC.

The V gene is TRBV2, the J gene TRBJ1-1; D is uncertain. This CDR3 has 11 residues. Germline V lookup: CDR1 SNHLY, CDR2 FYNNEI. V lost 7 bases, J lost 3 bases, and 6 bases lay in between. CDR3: CASTRDTEAFF. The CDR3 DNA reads TGTGCCAGCACCCGGGACACTGAAGCTTTCTTT. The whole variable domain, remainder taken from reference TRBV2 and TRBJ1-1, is EPEVTQTPSHQVTQMGQEVILRCVPISNHLYFYWYRQILGQKVEFLVSFYNNEISEKSEIFDDQFSVERPDGSNFTLKIRSTKLEDSAMYFCASTRDTEAFFGQGTRLTVV.

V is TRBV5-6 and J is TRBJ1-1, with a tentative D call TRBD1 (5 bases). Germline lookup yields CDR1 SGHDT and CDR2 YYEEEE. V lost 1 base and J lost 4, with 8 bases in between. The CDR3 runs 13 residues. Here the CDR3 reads CASSLSGFTEAFF. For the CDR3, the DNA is TGTGCCAGCAGCTTGTCAGGGTTCACTGAAGCTTTCTTT.

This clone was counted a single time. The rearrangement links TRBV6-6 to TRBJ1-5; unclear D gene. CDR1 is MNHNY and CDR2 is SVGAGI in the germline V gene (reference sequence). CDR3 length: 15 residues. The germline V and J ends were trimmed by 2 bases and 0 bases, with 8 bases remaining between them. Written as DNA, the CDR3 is TGTGCCAGCAGTTACCATGCGGATAGCAATCAGCCCCAGCATTTT. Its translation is CASSYHADSNQPQHF.

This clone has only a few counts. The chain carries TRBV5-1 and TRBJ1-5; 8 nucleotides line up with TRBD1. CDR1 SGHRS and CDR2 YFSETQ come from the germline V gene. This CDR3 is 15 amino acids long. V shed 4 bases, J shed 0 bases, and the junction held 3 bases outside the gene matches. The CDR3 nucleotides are TGCGCCAGCAGCGCAGGGGGCAATAGCAATCAGCCCCAGCATTTT. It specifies CASSAGGNSNQPQHF.